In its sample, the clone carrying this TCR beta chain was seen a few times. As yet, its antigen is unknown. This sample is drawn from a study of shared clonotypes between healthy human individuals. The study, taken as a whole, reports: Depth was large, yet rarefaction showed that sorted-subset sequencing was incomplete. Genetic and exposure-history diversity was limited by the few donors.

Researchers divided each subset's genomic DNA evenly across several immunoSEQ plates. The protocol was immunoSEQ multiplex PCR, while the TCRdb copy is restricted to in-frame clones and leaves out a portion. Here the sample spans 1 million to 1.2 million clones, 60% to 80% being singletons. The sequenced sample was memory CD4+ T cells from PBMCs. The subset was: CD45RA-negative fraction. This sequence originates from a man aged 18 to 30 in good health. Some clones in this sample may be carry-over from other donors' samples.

The CDR3, as DNA: TGCAGCGCTTCCGAGGTCCTGGTAGTCGAGCAGTTCTTC. Translated, it gives CSASEVLVVEQFF. The V call is TRBV29-1, the J call TRBJ2-1, with D unresolved. Germline V gene lookup returns CDR1 SQVTM and CDR2 ANQGSEA. CDR3 length: 13 residues. V gave up 7 bases and J gave up 10 bases, with 20 bases separating them.